The TCR beta chain described here comes from a study of blood T cell repertoires in COVID-19 (dated by TCRdb to 2020 to 2021). Turning to the overall study: Samples covering the acute and convalescent phases of COVID-19 were provided by collaborators in the United States, Italy and Spain. The material from the prospective study consisted of cDNA or gDNA derived from T cells, B-cell-depleted T cells, or PBMCs. Subjects who had been exposed to COVID-19, were actively infected with it, or had recovered from it provided the deeply sampled blood TCRbeta repertoires that made up the dataset. The repertoires were released in a freely available public database meant as a resource for research on the immune response to SARS-CoV-2. The samples were drawn from the first 160 participants of the ongoing ImmuneRACE study and from roughly 1,300 subjects provided by 6 global collaborators. A de-identified subject ID, COVID-19 status, age in years and sex were almost always included in the sample metadata. Where available, HLA class I and class II types were obtained from metadata supplied by the sample provider rather than from assay-based typing.

Each collaborating institution followed its own protocols to collect whole blood in K2EDTA tubes. For TCRbeta analysis, collaborators shipped samples as frozen whole blood, isolated PBMCs, or DNA extracted from either of those sample types. TCRbeta CDR3 regions were amplified from genomic DNA by means of the immunoSEQ Assay, a bias-controlled multiplex PCR. In the paper's pipeline: The number of nucleated cells in each sample was estimated from the amplification of reference gene primers within the assay. To quantify the absolute abundance of each unique TCRbeta CDR3 rearrangement, sequence reads were collapsed and filtered. For each sample, productive Simpson clonality was calculated by taking the square root of Simpson's diversity index across productive rearrangements. Not all clones reach the TCRdb copy of this immuneACCESS table, which keeps in-frame sequences only. Checked studies attribute under half of the gap to unresolved V genes and leave the rest unexplained. V, J and clone size were drawn from that table, and D and trimming were deduced from the DNA. Here the sample has more than 45,000 clones; under 85% occur a single time. The ten top clones hold roughly 8.2% of the sample.

Remarks on this clone: Its antigen is not yet known. Per-base quality was not reported, and no clone a single base away is much larger than it.

The paper's findings and limits, for the study overall: The quantity of clinical and demographic metadata differed by source and by participant and was supplied without curation.

Sample: peripheral blood. This clonotype originated in an elderly man in a cohort sampled during active COVID-19.

At the DNA level, the sequence is TGTGCCACCAACCAAAACAGACAGGGGGCGTTTTCACCCCTCCACTTT. The resulting protein is CATNQNRQGAFSPLHF. Here the chain combines TRBV10-3 and TRBJ1-6; 10 central nucleotides agree with TRBD1. The cysteine opens and the phenylalanine closes a CDR3 of 16 amino acids. Here the CDR3 DNA is all that survives: 48 bases in frame from base 1. Trimming accounts for 10 bases at V and 9 bases at J, while the number of junction bases matched to no gene is 15. Sequences ENHRY (CDR1) and SYGVKD (CDR2) are obtained from the germline V gene.